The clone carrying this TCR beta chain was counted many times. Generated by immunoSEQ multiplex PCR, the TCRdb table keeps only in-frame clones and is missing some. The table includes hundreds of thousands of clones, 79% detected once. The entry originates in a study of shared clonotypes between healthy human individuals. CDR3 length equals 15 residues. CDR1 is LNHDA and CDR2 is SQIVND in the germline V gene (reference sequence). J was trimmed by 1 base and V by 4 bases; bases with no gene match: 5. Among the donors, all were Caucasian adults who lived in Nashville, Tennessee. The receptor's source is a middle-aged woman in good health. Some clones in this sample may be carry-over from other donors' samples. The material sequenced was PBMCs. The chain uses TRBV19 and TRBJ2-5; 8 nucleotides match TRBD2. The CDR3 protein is CASSSTSGVQETQYF. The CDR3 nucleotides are TGTGCCAGTAGTAGTACTAGCGGCGTCCAAGAGACCCAGTACTTC.